These 32 T cell receptor beta chains came from one sample sequenced in a study of shared clonotypes between healthy human individuals. Sequencing was performed with immunoSEQ multiplex PCR; in TCRdb, only in-frame clones are kept and a portion is missing. The sample has millions of clones, 85% to 95% seen once; the top ten hold 0.1% to 0.15%. Sequencing was done on a sample of naive CD4+ T cells sorted from blood. The subset is: CD45RA+ positively selected. The origin of the receptors is a man younger than 35 in good health.

The CDR3 DNA sequence: TGTGCCAGCAGTGAATCAGGTGGGGACACCGGGGAGCTGTTTTTT. This translates into CASSESGGDTGELFF. J is TRBJ2-2 and V is TRBV6-1; unclear D gene. CDR1 and CDR2 (germline): MNHNS, SASEGT. The CDR3 has 15 amino acids. The germline V and J ends were trimmed by 2 bases and 3 bases, with 10 bases remaining between them.

The chain links TRBV12-5 to TRBJ2-1; 11 positions match TRBD2. CDR3 length equals 12 residues. Germline CDR1 is LGHNT and CDR2 is FRNRAP. The ends lost 4 bases at V and 15 bases at J; junction bases unmatched: 5. The CDR3 DNA follows: TGTGCTAGTGGTTCCACTAGCGGGAGATTGTTCTTC. Encoded protein: CASGSTSGRLFF.

A single count supports this clone. This sequence joins TRBV6-1 and TRBJ2-2; 10 positions agree with TRBD2. The CDR3 is made up of 17 amino acids. From germline, CDR1 is MNHNS and CDR2 SASEGT. Trimming at V came to 7 bases and at J to 4 bases, leaving 12 bases not matched to a gene. The CDR3 here is CASIERGGRVVTGELFF. The DNA of the CDR3 is TGTGCCAGCATTGAGCGGGGGGGCCGCGTTGTCACCGGGGAGCTGTTTTTT.

The rearrangement links TRBV11-2 to TRBJ1-4; no clear D. CDR3 size: 14 residues. Germline V CDR1 and CDR2: SGHAT, FQNNGV. V was shortened by 3 bases and J by 5 bases, with 10 bases between the two germline ends. The DNA for the CDR3 is TGTGCCAGCAGCTTCCGGCCCGGGAATGAAAAACTGTTTTTT. Its translation: CASSFRPGNEKLFF.

The genes are TRBV11-2 and TRBJ1-5; perhaps TRBD1 as D (6 bases). Trimming shortened V by 5 bases and J by 0 bases, and 20 bases separated the two germline ends. This CDR3 comprises 18 residues. From germline, CDR1 is SGHAT and CDR2 FQNNGV. The DNA for the CDR3 is TGTGCCAGCAGCCTACTCCCCCGACAGGTCCTTAGCAATCAGCCCCAGCATTTT. Translating it yields CASSLLPRQVLSNQPQHF. The full variable domain, its missing parts supplied by reference TRBV11-2 and TRBJ1-5, is EAGVAQSPRYKIIEKRQSVAFWCNPISGHATLYWYQQILGQGPKLLIQFQNNGVVDDSQLPKDRFSAERLKGVDSTLKIQPAKLEDSAVYLCASSLLPRQVLSNQPQHFGDGTRLSIL.

This chain links TRBV2 with TRBJ1-3; D possibly corresponds to TRBD1 (5 bases). V was clipped by 6 bases and J by 3 bases, with 12 bases between them. Looked up from germline, CDR1 is SNHLY and CDR2 is FYNNEI. The CDR3 has 14 amino acids. The CDR3 coding sequence is TGTGCCAGCAGAGGGACTGAGATTGGAAACACCATATATTTT. Protein: CASRGTEIGNTIYF. Using reference TRBV2 and TRBJ1-3 for the parts outside the CDR3, the full variable domain is EPEVTQTPSHQVTQMGQEVILRCVPISNHLYFYWYRQILGQKVEFLVSFYNNEISEKSEIFDDQFSVERPDGSNFTLKIRSTKLEDSAMYFCASRGTEIGNTIYFGEGSWLTVV.

This sequence joins TRBV5-4 and TRBJ1-4; D not resolved. CDR3 size: 14 residues. V was shortened by 7 bases and J by 4 bases, with 14 bases between the two germline ends. Germline CDR1 is SGHNT and CDR2 is YYREEE (reference sequence). This CDR3 reads CASSPGRINEKLFF. The CDR3, as DNA: TGTGCCAGCTCGCCCGGACGGATTAATGAAAAACTGTTTTTT.

With respect to this clone: The same CDR3 arises from other DNA sequences in this sample as well. This chain joins TRBV30 and TRBJ1-5; possibly TRBD1 for D (5 bases). The germline gives CDR1 GTSNPN, CDR2 SVGIG (reference sequence). Trimming pared 2 bases from V and 5 bases from J, leaving 10 bases between. The CDR3 has 13 residues. The CDR3 loop reads CAWSPLGDQPQHF. CDR3 DNA: TGTGCCTGGAGTCCGTTGGGGGATCAGCCCCAGCATTTT.

The rearrangement uses TRBV11-2 and TRBJ2-7, with 9 bases matching TRBD1. CDR1 and CDR2 from the germline V gene are SGHAT and FQNNGV. The CDR3 has 15 amino acids. Trimming cost V 4 bases and J 3 bases; bases outside gene matches: 7. CDR3 loop: CASSWTQGANYEQYF. CDR3 DNA: TGTGCCAGCAGCTGGACACAGGGGGCCAACTACGAGCAGTACTTC.

V and J are TRBV6-5 and TRBJ1-2; D perhaps matches TRBD1 (5 bases). V was trimmed by 7 bases and J by 1 base, leaving 10 bases between them. Germline loops: CDR1 MNHEY, CDR2 SVGAGI. The length of the CDR3 is 13 residues. The CDR3 region is CASTKTVNYGYTF. CDR3 bases: TGTGCCAGCACAAAGACAGTTAACTATGGCTACACCTTC.

V usage is TRBV7-8 and J usage is TRBJ1-5, with D possibly being TRBD1 (5 bases). The CDR3 runs 14 residues. V dropped 4 bases and J dropped 4 bases, with 11 bases sitting between them. The germline V gene encodes CDR1 SGHVS and CDR2 FQNEAQ. The CDR3: CASSYPGGNQPQHF. DNA for the CDR3: TGTGCCAGCAGCTACCCCGGGGGGAATCAGCCCCAGCATTTT.

The V call is TRBV5-5, the J call TRBJ1-2; D uncertain. V lost 1 base, J lost 3 bases, and 7 bases lay in between. The CDR3 extends over 13 amino acids. Germline lookup yields CDR1 SGHKS and CDR2 YYEKEE (reference sequence). In DNA form, the CDR3 reads TGTGCCAGCAGCTTGCAGGTCGACTATGGCTACACCTTC. This gives the protein CASSLQVDYGYTF.

V usage is TRBV19 and J usage is TRBJ1-6; TRBD1 is a possible D gene (5 bases). The CDR3 is 15 amino acids. V was shortened by 6 bases and J by 9 bases, with 18 bases between the two germline ends. CDR1 is LNHDA and CDR2 is SQIVND in the germline V gene (reference sequence). The CDR3 DNA sequence: TGTGCCAGTAGCAGCTCCGGGACGGGTGGTTCACCCCTCCACTTT. It is translated as CASSSSGTGGSPLHF.

The rearrangement joins TRBV6-6 to TRBJ1-1; no clear D gene. Trimming shortened V by 2 bases and J by 3 bases, and 13 bases separated the two germline ends. CDR1 MNHNY and CDR2 SVGAGI come from the germline V gene (reference sequence). The CDR3 loop spans 15 amino acids. The CDR3 bases are TGTGCCAGCAGTTACCCCTGGGGTGGGGACACTGAAGCTTTCTTT. It codes for CASSYPWGGDTEAFF.

This chain links TRBV30 with TRBJ1-1; D remains unclear. Germline V CDR1 and CDR2: GTSNPN, SVGIG (reference sequence). The CDR3 consists of 11 residues. Trimming pared 5 bases from V and 1 base from J, leaving 5 bases between. The CDR3 is CAWAKNTEAFF. CDR3 coding DNA: TGTGCCTGGGCTAAGAACACTGAAGCTTTCTTT.

The chain recombines TRBV30 with TRBJ2-3; 7 nucleotides agree with TRBD2. The CDR3 is 15 amino acids. Looked up from germline, CDR1 is GTSNPN and CDR2 is SVGIG (reference sequence). The J segment lost 6 bases and the V segment lost 0 bases, leaving 9 bases of the junction unmatched. This chain's CDR3 is CAWSVLAGAQDTQYF. DNA of the CDR3: TGTGCCTGGAGTGTACTTGCGGGAGCCCAGGATACGCAGTATTTT.

The chain recombines TRBV7-9 with TRBJ2-5, with D perhaps being TRBD1 or TRBD2 (5 bases each). In germline, CDR1 is SEHNR, CDR2 FQNEAQ (reference sequence). The CDR3 length is 15 residues. The V end lost 0 bases, the J end lost 5 bases, and 13 bases lay between the germline ends. CDR3 DNA: TGTGCCAGCAGCTTAGCCGGGGACCTTCGGGAGACCCAGTACTTC. Amino acid sequence: CASSLAGDLRETQYF.

Notes on this clone: In the same sample, other DNA sequences code for this CDR3. The genes are TRBV27 and TRBJ1-6, with D unclear. This CDR3 is 12 amino acids long. Trimming left V 3 bases short and J 10 bases short, with 7 bases between. Germline CDR1 MNHEY, CDR2 SMNVEV (reference sequence). This chain's CDR3 is CASSFPNSPLHF. CDR3 nucleotides: TGTGCCAGCAGTTTCCCGAACTCACCCCTCCACTTT.

The chain joins TRBV5-1 to TRBJ2-3; 9 bases are shared with TRBD1. J gave up 6 bases and V 3 bases, and 11 bases lay outside the gene matches. The CDR3 covers 16 residues. In germline, CDR1 is SGHRS, CDR2 YFSETQ. The CDR3 reads CASSSVGQGRSDTQYF. The CDR3, as DNA: TGCGCCAGCAGCTCCGTGGGACAGGGTCGGTCGGATACGCAGTATTTT.

The chain is built from TRBV19 and TRBJ2-6; TRBD1 aligns across 7 bases. This CDR3 has 16 amino acids. J was trimmed by 1 base and V by 5 bases; bases with no gene match: 5. The V gene's germline CDR1 is LNHDA and CDR2 SQIVND (reference sequence). CDR3 nucleotide sequence: TGTGCCAGTAGTGCTAAGACAGGGTCTGGGGCCAACGTCCTGACTTTC. Protein: CASSAKTGSGANVLTF.

About this clone itself: The junction shows a germline mismatch at one end, possibly a read error. The CDR3 region has the DNA TGCGCCAGCAGCCAAGTGACTAGCGAGCAGTACTTC. Translated: CASSQVTSEQYF. The chain joins TRBV5-4 to TRBJ2-7; D is perhaps TRBD2 (6 bases). The CDR3 is made up of 12 amino acids. Germline assignment: CDR1 SGHNT and CDR2 YYREEE (reference sequence).

J is TRBJ2-1 and V is TRBV13; tentatively, D is TRBD1 or TRBD2 (5 bases each). Looked up from germline, CDR1 is PRHDT and CDR2 is FYEKMQ (reference sequence). The CDR3 extends over 13 amino acids. With 3 bases removed from V and 6 bases from J, the gap between germline ends came to 9 bases. The CDR3 region is CASSFWGSNEQFF. Here the CDR3 DNA reads TGTGCCAGCAGCTTTTGGGGGTCCAATGAGCAGTTCTTC.

V usage is TRBV7-2 and J usage is TRBJ2-2; 8 positions match TRBD1. Germline V gene sequence: CDR1 SGHTA, CDR2 FQGNSA. This CDR3 has 14 residues. Unmatched junction bases numbered 5, after V lost 5 bases and J lost 6 bases. The CDR3 spells CASSRPTGAGELFF. DNA of the CDR3: TGTGCCAGCAGCCGTCCGACAGGGGCCGGGGAGCTGTTTTTT.

The chain links TRBV29-1 to TRBJ1-2; 7 nucleotides align to TRBD1. J lost 9 bases, V lost 5 bases, and 15 bases had no gene match. Germline V gene sequence: CDR1 SQVTM, CDR2 ANQGSEA. The CDR3 runs to 14 residues. Here the CDR3 reads CSVIPRTGVPSYTF. The CDR3 nucleotides are TGCAGCGTTATACCTCGCACAGGGGTCCCTAGCTACACCTTC.

V is TRBV7-2 and J is TRBJ1-2; 8 bases are shared with TRBD1. The ends lost 4 bases at V and 4 bases at J; junction bases unmatched: 11. The CDR3 contains 16 residues. Germline V CDR1 and CDR2: SGHTA, FQGNSA. CDR3 DNA: TGTGCCAGCAGCTCCATCACCGGGACAGGTTTCTATGGCTACACCTTC. Translating gives CASSSITGTGFYGYTF.

The V call is TRBV21-1, the J call TRBJ2-2; the tabulated D call, TRBD1, remains unverified against the DNA. TRBV21-1 is a pseudogene. The CDR3 extends over 17 amino acids. CDR3 coding DNA: TGTGCCAGCAGCTGGAGTGCCGGGACAGCGAACACCGGGGAGCTGTTTTTT. It codes for CASSWSAGTANTGELFF.

This chain joins TRBV11-3 and TRBJ2-3, with TRBD2 identical over 11 bases. V lost 5 bases and J lost 5; bases outside the gene matches: 12. The CDR3 extends over 17 amino acids. The germline V gene encodes CDR1 SGHNT and CDR2 YENEEA. CDR3 bases: TGTGCCAGCAGCCTAACTAGCGGGAGAAACTTAGGAGATACGCAGTATTTT. Translating it yields CASSLTSGRNLGDTQYF.

DNA of the CDR3: TGCGCCAGCAGCATAGGGACAGGGGGCGGCACTGAAGCTTTCTTT. Protein sequence: CASSIGTGGGTEAFF. The V gene is TRBV5-1, the J gene TRBJ1-1; the match to TRBD1 covers 12 bases. This CDR3 comprises 15 residues. V lost 4 bases and J lost 4; bases outside the gene matches: 5. From germline, CDR1 is SGHRS and CDR2 YFSETQ.

The J gene is TRBJ2-5, the V gene TRBV6-5; D not resolved. The CDR3 has 13 amino acids. Trimming stripped 3 bases from V and 5 bases from J, with 10 bases between. Germline CDR1 MNHEY, CDR2 SVGAGI. The chain's CDR3 is CASSYRSYETQYF. The DNA for the CDR3 is TGTGCCAGCAGTTATCGGTCGTATGAGACCCAGTACTTC.

The gene calls are TRBV18 and TRBJ1-2; TRBD1 aligns across 9 bases. CDR3 size: 16 residues. Germline V gene data show CDR1 as KGHSH and CDR2 as LQKENI. Trimming at V came to 3 bases and at J to 3 bases, leaving 8 bases not matched to a gene. DNA of the CDR3: TGTGCCAGCTCACCGACCGGGACAGGGAATGACTATGGCTACACCTTC. Amino acids: CASSPTGTGNDYGYTF.

V and J are TRBV6-5 and TRBJ1-2; 9 positions match TRBD1. The CDR3 length is 14 residues. Germline values: CDR1 MNHEY, CDR2 SVGAGI. V lost 2 bases and J lost 8; bases outside the gene matches: 6. The CDR3, as DNA: TGTGCCAGCAGTTACCTCAGGGACAGGGAAGGCTACACCTTC. Amino acids: CASSYLRDREGYTF.

The table lists this clone with a count of one. The CDR3 DNA reads as TGTGCCAGCAGCTACCTTAGCGGGAATACAGATACGCAGTATTTT. Residues: CASSYLSGNTDTQYF. This sequence joins TRBV7-9 and TRBJ2-3; TRBD2 matches at 8 bases. The junction had 6 bases not matched to a gene; V was cut back by 4 bases and J by 3 bases. From germline, CDR1 is SEHNR and CDR2 FQNEAQ (reference sequence). This CDR3 has 15 residues.